Reported below is one T cell receptor beta chain. These data come from a study of blood T cell repertoires in COVID-19. CDR1 and CDR2 from the germline V gene are SGHTA and FQGNSA. Trimming left V 3 bases short and J 4 bases short, with 21 bases between. The CDR3 is 17 residues long. Clones were sequenced by immunoSEQ multiplex PCR, and TCRdb holds only the in-frame ones, with some missing. Of 80,000 to 95,000 clones listed, 60% to 80% were seen once; the top ten hold roughly 4.2%. This clonotype was sampled from a woman in her 50s with acute or convalescent COVID-19. Sequenced material: peripheral blood. The V gene is TRBV7-2, the J gene TRBJ1-1; no firm D call. The CDR3 here is CASSFDQRLKRSTEAFF. In nucleotides, the CDR3 is TGTGCCAGCAGCTTCGACCAGCGGCTTAAAAGAAGCACTGAAGCTTTCTTT.